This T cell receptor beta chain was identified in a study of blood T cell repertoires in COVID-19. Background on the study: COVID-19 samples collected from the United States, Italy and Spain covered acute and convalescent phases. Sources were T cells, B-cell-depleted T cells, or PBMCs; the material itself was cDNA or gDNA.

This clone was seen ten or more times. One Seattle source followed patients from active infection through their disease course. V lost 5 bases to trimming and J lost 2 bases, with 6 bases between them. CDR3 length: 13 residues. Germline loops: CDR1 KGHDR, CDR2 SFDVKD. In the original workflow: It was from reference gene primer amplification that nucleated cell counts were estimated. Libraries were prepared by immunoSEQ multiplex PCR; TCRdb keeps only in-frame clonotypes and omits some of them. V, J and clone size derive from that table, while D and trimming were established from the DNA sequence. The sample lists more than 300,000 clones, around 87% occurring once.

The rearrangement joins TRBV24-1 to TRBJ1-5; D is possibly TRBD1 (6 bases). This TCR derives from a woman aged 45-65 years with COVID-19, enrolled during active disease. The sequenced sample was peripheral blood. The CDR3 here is CATSAGGNQPQHF. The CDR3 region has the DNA TGTGCCACCAGTGCAGGGGGCAATCAGCCCCAGCATTTT.